Shown below are 28 T cell receptor beta chains from a single sample sequenced in a study of cytomegalovirus exposure and HLA in healthy donors. PCR involved 60 Vbeta and 13 Jbeta primers. Measured with immunoSEQ multiplex PCR; TCRdb has only the in-frame clones, and not every one. This table has almost 65,000 clones, over 75% appearing once. Sequencing was performed on PBMCs. All receptors derive from a male donor in good health and CMV-seropositive.

This clone was seen only once. J is TRBJ2-3 and V is TRBV4-2, with 8 bases aligning to TRBD2. V was pared by 3 bases and J by 3 bases, with 11 bases of the junction left unmatched. Looked up from germline, CDR1 is LGHNA and CDR2 is YNFKEQ. There are 17 residues in the CDR3. The DNA for the CDR3 is TGTGCCAGCAGCCATGTTCCCACGGGCGGGGGGACAGATACGCAGTATTTT. Translation: CASSHVPTGGGTDTQYF.

The V and J genes are TRBV7-8 and TRBJ1-2; D might be TRBD1 (6 bases). Per germline, CDR1 SGHVS and CDR2 FQNEAQ. The length of the CDR3 is 16 residues. V shed 5 bases and J shed 8 bases, with 24 bases lying between them. The CDR3 DNA reads as TGTGCCAGCAGCCCCCAGCAGCTCCGGGGGGCCGGCGGCTACACCTTC. It encodes CASSPQQLRGAGGYTF.

The chain has TRBV7-2 and TRBJ2-5; the match to TRBD2 covers 7 bases. V was pared by 0 bases and J by 4 bases, with 5 bases of the junction left unmatched. Germline assignment: CDR1 SGHTA and CDR2 FQGNSA. The CDR3 sequence is 15 residues long. The CDR3 loop reads CASSLAGGGPETQYF. The CDR3 DNA reads as TGTGCCAGCAGCTTAGCGGGGGGGGGACCAGAGACCCAGTACTTC.

The genes are TRBV19 and TRBJ2-2; 8 bases fit TRBD1. V was pared by 6 bases and J by 1 base, with 4 bases of the junction left unmatched. CDR3 length: 15 residues. The germline gives CDR1 LNHDA, CDR2 SQIVND (reference sequence). CDR3 nucleotides: TGTGCCAGTAGCTCCGGGACAGGGAACACCGGGGAGCTGTTTTTT. Amino acids: CASSSGTGNTGELFF.

This clone was counted a few times. Its ends do not fully match the called genes, so a read error is possible. The chain carries TRBV7-8 and TRBJ2-7, with 7 bases aligning to TRBD2. Per germline, CDR1 SGHVS and CDR2 FQNEAQ. The CDR3 is made up of 16 amino acids. CDR3 loop: CASSLPIGLVSHEQYF. CDR3 nucleotide sequence: TGTGCCAGCAGCTTACCGATAGGACTAGTCTCCCACGAGCAGTACTTC.

The J gene is TRBJ2-2, the V gene TRBV18; a weak D match, TRBD1 (6 bases). The V and J ends lost 5 bases and 7 bases respectively, with 11 bases between them. The CDR3 runs 13 residues. The germline CDR1 and CDR2 sequences are KGHSH and LQKENI. The CDR3 reads CASSSQGNGELFF. CDR3 nucleotide sequence: TGTGCCAGCTCAAGTCAGGGGAACGGGGAGCTGTTTTTT.

This clone appeared a few times. The chain recombines TRBV6-1 with TRBJ1-5; D gene ambiguous. Between the trimmed V and J ends, which lost 3 bases and 10 bases, there was a span of 7 bases. This CDR3 contains 11 residues. Germline values: CDR1 MNHNS, CDR2 SASEGT. The chain's CDR3 is CASSDIEPQHF. CDR3 bases: TGTGCCAGCAGTGATATAGAACCCCAGCATTTT.

The chain is built from TRBV19 and TRBJ2-7, with D possibly being TRBD1 (6 bases). Germline CDR1 reads LNHDA; CDR2 reads SQIVND (reference sequence). The V and J ends lost 4 bases and 0 bases respectively, with 13 bases between them. The CDR3 runs 15 residues. CDR3 loop: CASSTWTVSSYEQYF. CDR3 nucleotide sequence: TGTGCCAGTAGTACGTGGACAGTTAGCTCCTACGAGCAGTACTTC.

The chain employs TRBV9 and TRBJ2-7; 8 positions match TRBD2. The CDR3 is 15 residues long. Germline V lookup: CDR1 SGDLS, CDR2 YYNGEE. Germline trimming cut 4 bases from V and 4 bases from J; bases unmatched to any gene: 10. The CDR3 loop is CASSPTGTRGYEQYF. In DNA, the CDR3 is TGTGCCAGCAGCCCCACCGGGACTAGGGGTTACGAGCAGTACTTC.

CDR3 DNA sequence: TGTGCCAGCAGAGAAACCACTAGTTCCGAGCAGTACTTC. It codes for CASRETTSSEQYF. The J gene is TRBJ2-7, the V gene TRBV14; TRBD2 might be the D (5 bases). V dropped 6 bases and J dropped 6 bases, with 15 bases sitting between them. Germline V lookup: CDR1 SGHDN, CDR2 FVKESK. This CDR3 contains 13 residues.

This rearrangement joins TRBV6-1 to TRBJ1-2, with no clear D. V was cut by 5 bases and J by 7 bases, with 8 bases left in between. The germline gives CDR1 MNHNS, CDR2 SASEGT. The CDR3 extends over 11 amino acids. CDR3 protein: CASSILSGYTF. CDR3 DNA: TGTGCCAGCAGTATCCTGTCTGGCTACACCTTC.

J is TRBJ1-2 and V is TRBV28; 8 nucleotides agree with TRBD1. The germline gives CDR1 MDHEN, CDR2 SYDVKM. The length of the CDR3 is 14 residues. With V trimmed by 5 bases and J by 8 bases, 10 bases remained unmatched. In DNA form, the CDR3 reads TGTGCCAGCAGTCATTCAGGGGGCTTGGCAGGCTACACCTTC. It specifies CASSHSGGLAGYTF.

The chain links TRBV11-2 to TRBJ2-5, with TRBD2 matching 9 bases. Germline CDR1 is SGHAT and CDR2 is FQNNGV. The CDR3 loop spans 16 amino acids. V dropped 6 bases and J dropped 5; count of bases not matched to a gene: 13. CDR3 nucleotides: TGTGCCAGCAGGCCCCATAGCGGGGGTGGATCGGAGACCCAGTACTTC. The encoded protein is CASRPHSGGGSETQYF.

The chain uses TRBV4-2 and TRBJ1-5; D not certain. CDR1 and CDR2 (germline): LGHNA, YNFKEQ. The V end lost 0 bases, the J end lost 1 base, and 16 bases lay between the germline ends. The CDR3 runs 18 residues. This chain's CDR3 is CASSQEASGWESNQPQHF. The CDR3 DNA sequence: TGTGCCAGCAGCCAAGAGGCGTCAGGTTGGGAGAGCAATCAGCCCCAGCATTTT.

In DNA, the CDR3 is TGCGCCAGCAGCGCAAGCGGGGGGGCCGGTACCGGGGAGCTGTTTTTT. It encodes CASSASGGAGTGELFF. This chain connects TRBV5-1 to TRBJ2-2; TRBD2 aligns across 10 bases. The germline CDR1 and CDR2 sequences are SGHRS and YFSETQ. The length of the CDR3 is 16 residues. V gave up 4 bases and J gave up 5 bases; unmatched junction bases: 8.

The chain carries TRBV30 and TRBJ1-3; D perhaps matches TRBD1 (6 bases). The V gene lost 4 bases and the J gene lost 4 bases, with 14 bases spanning the gap. Germline V gene data show CDR1 as GTSNPN and CDR2 as SVGIG (reference sequence). This CDR3 comprises 14 residues. CDR3 region: CAWNIQGRGNTIYF. Written as DNA, the CDR3 is TGTGCCTGGAACATACAGGGTAGGGGAAACACCATATATTTT.

This clone was recorded a few times. The chain recombines TRBV19 with TRBJ2-7; 7 bases agree with TRBD1. This CDR3 comprises 16 residues. Germline CDR1 and CDR2: LNHDA and SQIVND (reference sequence). J was trimmed by 4 bases and V by 4 bases; bases with no gene match: 13. CDR3 nucleotides: TGTGCCAGTAGTACTGGTGGGACAGTGGGAAAGTACGAGCAGTACTTC. Amino acid sequence: CASSTGGTVGKYEQYF.

The CDR3 region is CASQWTRGRQPQHF. The DNA of the CDR3 is TGTGCCAGCCAATGGACAAGGGGTAGGCAGCCCCAGCATTTT. The gene calls are TRBV6-4 and TRBJ1-5, with D perhaps matching TRBD1 (5 bases). This CDR3 comprises 14 residues. CDR1 is MRHNA and CDR2 is SNTAGT in the germline V gene. Between the trimmed V and J ends, which lost 8 bases and 7 bases, there was a span of 18 bases.

The chain joins TRBV7-2 to TRBJ1-6, with 9 bases fitting TRBD1. The CDR3 consists of 18 residues. Germline CDR1 SGHTA, CDR2 FQGNSA. The J segment lost 7 bases and the V segment lost 5 bases, leaving 15 bases of the junction unmatched. CDR3 nucleotides: TGTGCCAGCAGCCATATGCCGGGACAGGGAAAAGAAAATTCACCCCTCCACTTT. It specifies CASSHMPGQGKENSPLHF. The whole variable domain, remainder taken from reference TRBV7-2 and TRBJ1-6, is GAGVSQSPSNKVTEKGKDVELRCDPISGHTALYWYRQSLGQGLEFLIYFQGNSAPDKSGLPSDRFSAERTGGSVSTLTIQRTQQEDSAVYLCASSHMPGQGKENSPLHFGNGTRLTVT.

This clone was seen a handful of times. The J gene is TRBJ2-7, the V gene TRBV14; D remains unclear. Germline V gives CDR1 SGHDN, CDR2 FVKESK. Trimming shortened V by 5 bases and J by 4 bases, and 6 bases separated the two germline ends. The CDR3 runs to 11 residues. In DNA, the CDR3 is TGTGCCAGCAGCAGAGGTTACGAGCAGTACTTC. The encoded protein is CASSRGYEQYF.

V is TRBV5-1 and J is TRBJ2-2; D uncertain. Between the trimmed V and J ends, which lost 6 bases and 1 base, there was a span of 7 bases. Germline V CDR1 and CDR2: SGHRS, YFSETQ. This CDR3 comprises 13 residues. The CDR3 protein is CASKLGNTGELFF. DNA for the CDR3: TGCGCCAGCAAGCTTGGGAACACCGGGGAGCTGTTTTTT.

The chain joins TRBV5-4 to TRBJ1-1; D is possibly TRBD1 (5 bases). The CDR3 runs to 15 residues. With 5 bases removed from V and 2 bases from J, the gap between germline ends came to 16 bases. From germline, CDR1 is SGHNT and CDR2 YYREEE (reference sequence). The CDR3 region has the DNA TGTGCCAGCAGTCCGCAGGGCAACCTCAACACTGAAGCTTTCTTT. It codes for CASSPQGNLNTEAFF. Looking up the rest from reference TRBV5-4 and TRBJ1-1 gives the full variable domain: ETGVTQSPTHLIKTRGQQVTLRCSSQSGHNTVSWYQQALGQGPQFIFQYYREEENGRGNFPPRFSGLQFPNYSSELNVNALELDDSALYLCASSPQGNLNTEAFFGQGTRLTVV.

The CDR3 DNA is TGTGCCAGCAGCTTCGGCCAGGGGGACTCCTACGAGCAGTACTTC. Its translation: CASSFGQGDSYEQYF. The gene calls are TRBV11-2 and TRBJ2-7; 7 positions match TRBD1. This CDR3 spans 15 amino acids. Unmatched junction bases numbered 5, after V lost 3 bases and J lost 0 bases. CDR1 and CDR2 from the germline V gene are SGHAT and FQNNGV. The whole variable domain, filled in from reference TRBV11-2 and TRBJ2-7, reads EAGVAQSPRYKIIEKRQSVAFWCNPISGHATLYWYQQILGQGPKLLIQFQNNGVVDDSQLPKDRFSAERLKGVDSTLKIQPAKLEDSAVYLCASSFGQGDSYEQYFGPGTRLTVT.

This sequence joins TRBV30 and TRBJ1-5; D is unclear. This CDR3 spans 12 amino acids. Germline V gene lookup returns CDR1 GTSNPN and CDR2 SVGIG (reference sequence). V lost 1 base and J lost 7, with 8 bases in between. CDR3 DNA: TGTGCCTGGAGTGGTGTTAAACAGCCCCAGCATTTT. This translates into CAWSGVKQPQHF.

The chain uses TRBV11-2 and TRBJ2-7; TRBD1 agrees at 8 bases. The CDR3 sequence is 14 residues long. Trimming removed 4 bases from V and 1 base from J; junction bases left unmatched: 3. Germline CDR1 is SGHAT and CDR2 is FQNNGV. CDR3 DNA: TGTGCCAGCAGCTCCGGACAGGGATCCTACGAGCAGTACTTC. The encoded protein is CASSSGQGSYEQYF. The entire variable domain, with the rest obtained from reference TRBV11-2 and TRBJ2-7, is as follows: EAGVAQSPRYKIIEKRQSVAFWCNPISGHATLYWYQQILGQGPKLLIQFQNNGVVDDSQLPKDRFSAERLKGVDSTLKIQPAKLEDSAVYLCASSSGQGSYEQYFGPGTRLTVT.

The chain recombines TRBV5-6 with TRBJ1-2; the match to TRBD1 covers 12 bases. The CDR3 spans 16 residues. Germline lookup yields CDR1 SGHDT and CDR2 YYEEEE. The V and J ends lost 4 bases and 8 bases, in that order; junction bases with no gene match: 12. Here the CDR3 reads CASSLPRGQGALGYTF. CDR3 bases: TGTGCCAGCAGCCTCCCACGGGGACAGGGGGCTCTAGGCTACACCTTC.

This chain connects TRBV9 to TRBJ1-2; maybe TRBD1 (5 bases). The CDR3 is 13 residues long. Looked up from germline, CDR1 is SGDLS and CDR2 is YYNGEE. Trimming shortened V by 0 bases and J by 5 bases, and 8 bases separated the two germline ends. The CDR3 protein is CASSVGGRYGYTF. CDR3 sequence (DNA): TGTGCCAGCAGCGTAGGGGGGAGGTATGGCTACACCTTC.

The chain employs TRBV15 and TRBJ2-4, with 9 bases aligning to TRBD1. The trim removed 0 bases at V and 0 bases at J, leaving 9 bases unmatched. Germline V gene lookup returns CDR1 LNHNV and CDR2 YYDKDF (reference sequence). This CDR3 spans 19 amino acids. CDR3 in DNA: TGTGCCACCAGCAGAGATCTGGTCGGACAGGGGAGAGCCAAAAACATTCAGTACTTC. Translated: CATSRDLVGQGRAKNIQYF.